This entry is about one T cell receptor (beta chain). The antigen remains undetermined. These data originate in a study of T-cell memory formation after mild COVID-19. In the study overall: TCR clusters largely stayed donor specific. General study points: CD4+ clones that contracted lay mainly in CM and EM; CD8+ ones lay in EMRA.

Each CDR3 protein gets one entry after TCRdb re-called the 5' RACE reads with MiXCR. The data contain around 470,000 distinct CDR3 sequences, over 15% of them singletons. The germline gives CDR1 SGHDT, CDR2 YYEEEE. The CDR3 has 15 amino acids. The V gene lost 2 bases and the J gene lost 6 bases, with 16 bases spanning the gap. What was sequenced was PBMCs or a T cell subset sorted from them (not recorded which). The rearrangement links TRBV5-6 to TRBJ2-3; no clear D gene. This receptor was identified in an adult woman who had mild COVID-19 (a few samples of this study predate the infection). Cell type and time point are not known. The CDR3, as DNA: TGTGCCAGCAGCTTAAGACTCCCCCACGCGGATACGCAGTATTTT. Encoded protein: CASSLRLPHADTQYF.